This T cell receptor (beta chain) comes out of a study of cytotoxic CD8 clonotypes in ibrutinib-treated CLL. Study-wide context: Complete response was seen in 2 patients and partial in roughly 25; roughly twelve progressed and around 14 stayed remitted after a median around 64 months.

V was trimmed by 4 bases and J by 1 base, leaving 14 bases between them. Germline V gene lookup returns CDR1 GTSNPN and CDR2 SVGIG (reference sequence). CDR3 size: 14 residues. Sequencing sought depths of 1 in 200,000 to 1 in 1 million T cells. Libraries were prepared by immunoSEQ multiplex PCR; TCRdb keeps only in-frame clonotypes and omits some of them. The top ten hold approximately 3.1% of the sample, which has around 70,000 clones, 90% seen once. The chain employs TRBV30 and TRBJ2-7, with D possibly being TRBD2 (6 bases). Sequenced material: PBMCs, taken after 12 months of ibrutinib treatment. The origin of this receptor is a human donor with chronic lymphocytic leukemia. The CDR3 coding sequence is TGTGCCTGGATCCCGCCGGGGAGGTCCTACGAGCAGTACTTC. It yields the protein CAWIPPGRSYEQYF.